A single sample is the source of the 27 T cell receptor beta chains below, sequenced in a study of identifying expanded T cells in peripheral blood. Sequencing was performed with immunoSEQ multiplex PCR; in TCRdb, only in-frame clones are kept and a portion is missing. The table records 130,000 or so clones, more than 80% of them present only once. The specimen sequenced was blood. These receptors came from a person between 18 and 75 years old in good health.

The J gene is TRBJ2-2, the V gene TRBV6-5; 7 bases fit TRBD1. This CDR3 is built from 15 residues. CDR1 is MNHEY and CDR2 is SVGAGI in the germline V gene. V was clipped by 5 bases and J by 5 bases; unmatched bases: 8. The DNA for the CDR3 is TGTGCCAGCAGTGTTCCGGGGACAGCTACCGGGGAGCTGTTTTTT. Its translation is CASSVPGTATGELFF.

The chain carries TRBV30 and TRBJ1-6; no clear D gene. This CDR3 comprises 15 residues. Germline values: CDR1 GTSNPN, CDR2 SVGIG (reference sequence). Trimming removed 0 bases from V and 7 bases from J, with 13 bases in between. The CDR3 nucleotides are TGTGCCTGGAGTGTACGAAGGGTAGCGAATTCACCCCTCCACTTT. Amino acids: CAWSVRRVANSPLHF. Full variable domain (rest looked up from reference TRBV30 and TRBJ1-6): SQTIHQWPATLVQPVGSPLSLECTVEGTSNPNLYWYRQAAGRGLQLLFYSVGIGQISSEVPQNLSASRPQDRQFILSSKKLLLSDSGFYLCAWSVRRVANSPLHFGNGTRLTVT.

This clone has a handful of counts. The chain combines TRBV7-2 with TRBJ1-5, with D tentatively TRBD1 (6 bases). The CDR3 runs 15 residues. Germline V gene data show CDR1 as SGHTA and CDR2 as FQGNSA. The V gene lost 5 bases and the J gene lost 3 bases, with 14 bases spanning the gap. The CDR3 region has the DNA TGTGCCAGCAGCCGGACTACAGGGTTCAATCAGCCCCAGCATTTT. Protein product: CASSRTTGFNQPQHF.

The chain employs TRBV10-3 and TRBJ1-5; perhaps TRBD1 as D (5 bases). CDR1 and CDR2 from the germline V gene are ENHRY and SYGVKD. V gave up 5 bases and J gave up 5 bases, with 10 bases separating them. The CDR3 has 13 amino acids. The CDR3 DNA sequence: TGTGCCATCAGTTCTGACAGTTATCAGCCCCAGCATTTT. This translates into CAISSDSYQPQHF.

V gene TRBV30 combines with J gene TRBJ1-2; a weak D match, TRBD1 (5 bases). Trimming removed 0 bases at V and 0 bases at J, with 11 bases between. Germline CDR1 is GTSNPN and CDR2 is SVGIG (reference sequence). CDR3 length equals 15 residues. CDR3 region: CAWSVSRGANYGYTF. CDR3 nucleotides: TGTGCCTGGAGTGTGAGTAGAGGGGCTAACTATGGCTACACCTTC.

This chain links TRBV7-9 with TRBJ2-5; no clear D gene. CDR3 length: 12 amino acids. Trimming pared 5 bases from V and 11 bases from J, leaving 15 bases between. The germline CDR1 and CDR2 sequences are SEHNR and FQNEAQ (reference sequence). The CDR3 region has the DNA TGTGCCAGCAGCGCGTCTAGGGTTGAGCAGTACTTC. Its translation is CASSASRVEQYF.

This clone has only one observation. This chain connects TRBV30 to TRBJ1-5; D not certain. The CDR3 sequence is 12 residues long. Germline V gives CDR1 GTSNPN, CDR2 SVGIG (reference sequence). The germline V and J ends were trimmed by 3 bases and 5 bases, with 8 bases remaining between them. CDR3 region: CAWRDGDQPQHF. The CDR3 nucleotides are TGTGCCTGGAGAGATGGGGATCAGCCCCAGCATTTT.

The chain has TRBV7-2 and TRBJ1-5, with TRBD1 identical over 7 bases. J gave up 4 bases and V 3 bases, and 12 bases lay outside the gene matches. The CDR3 is 17 amino acids. From germline, CDR1 is SGHTA and CDR2 FQGNSA. The CDR3 bases are TGTGCCAGCAGCTTCAGTTACTCCGGGACAGCTAATCAGCCCCAGCATTTT. This gives the protein CASSFSYSGTANQPQHF.

V and J are TRBV6-5 and TRBJ2-3; D uncertain. Deletions cut 7 bases from V and 1 base from J, with 9 bases between. Germline V CDR1 and CDR2: MNHEY, SVGAGI. The CDR3 extends over 13 amino acids. The CDR3 DNA is TGTGCCAGCACCGCCCCCGGCACAGATACGCAGTATTTT. Translated: CASTAPGTDTQYF.

The chain joins TRBV5-1 to TRBJ2-1; the D gene is possibly TRBD2 (5 bases). Germline loops: CDR1 SGHRS, CDR2 YFSETQ. V was pared by 5 bases and J by 3 bases, with 12 bases between. CDR3 length: 14 residues. As DNA, the CDR3 is TGCGCCAGCAGTCCCCGGACTCTCTACAATGAGCAGTTCTTC. Residues: CASSPRTLYNEQFF.

The chain links TRBV27 to TRBJ1-2; 9 bases align to TRBD1. CDR1 and CDR2 from the germline V gene are MNHEY and SMNVEV (reference sequence). The CDR3 loop spans 14 amino acids. Trimming removed 5 bases from V and 5 bases from J; junction bases left unmatched: 6. The CDR3 coding sequence is TGTGCCAGCAGTGGGACAGGGTGGGGGTATGGCTACACCTTC. Encoded protein: CASSGTGWGYGYTF.

The chain carries TRBV4-3 and TRBJ1-5; no reliable D call. Germline CDR1 and CDR2: LGHNA and YSLEER. Trimming left V 0 bases short and J 5 bases short, with 5 bases between. This CDR3 has 13 amino acids. CDR3 sequence: CASSQDTDQPQHF. CDR3 bases: TGCGCCAGCAGCCAAGATACCGATCAGCCCCAGCATTTT.

This clone appeared a few times. CDR3 sequence reads: CASSPRDSSPGYTF. The DNA for the CDR3 is TGTGCCAGCAGCCCCCGGGACAGTTCGCCTGGCTACACCTTC. The chain combines TRBV7-2 with TRBJ1-2; 7 bases map to TRBD1. The junction had 10 bases not matched to a gene; V was cut back by 5 bases and J by 7 bases. The CDR3 length is 14 residues. The germline CDR1 and CDR2 sequences are SGHTA and FQGNSA.

V gene TRBV4-3 combines with J gene TRBJ1-6; 9 nucleotides align to TRBD1. Trimming at V came to 2 bases and at J to 9 bases, leaving 8 bases not matched to a gene. The V gene's germline CDR1 is LGHNA and CDR2 YSLEER. This CDR3 has 16 amino acids. The CDR3 loop reads CASSQSTTGGGSPLHF. In nucleotides, the CDR3 is TGCGCCAGCAGCCAAAGTACCACAGGGGGCGGTTCACCCCTCCACTTT.

The genes are TRBV6-4 and TRBJ1-6; D unresolved. This CDR3 comprises 14 residues. Deletions cut 4 bases from V and 7 bases from J, with 11 bases between. Germline CDR1 is MRHNA and CDR2 is SNTAGT. The CDR3 spells CASSVTPGNSPLHF. The CDR3 bases are TGTGCCAGCAGTGTTACACCCGGGAATTCACCCCTCCACTTT.

The chain uses TRBV5-4 and TRBJ2-5; 7 positions agree with TRBD2. The J segment lost 7 bases and the V segment lost 4 bases, leaving 13 bases of the junction unmatched. This CDR3 has 15 amino acids. From germline, CDR1 is SGHNT and CDR2 YYREEE (reference sequence). The CDR3 is CASSPPGGERRTQYF. The CDR3 DNA reads as TGTGCCAGCAGCCCCCCTGGGGGGGAGAGGAGGACCCAGTACTTC.

The chain joins TRBV7-2 to TRBJ1-4; D is undetermined. Germline values: CDR1 SGHTA, CDR2 FQGNSA. The CDR3 consists of 14 residues. Trimming removed 1 base from V and 11 bases from J, with 14 bases in between. CDR3 region: CASSLEYAGSKLFF. The CDR3 DNA reads TGTGCCAGCAGCTTAGAATACGCGGGCTCGAAACTGTTTTTT.

CDR3 protein: CASSLSQGNILFF. In nucleotides, the CDR3 is TGTGCCAGCAGTTTATCACAGGGGAATATCCTGTTTTTT. The chain couples TRBV27 to TRBJ1-4; 7 bases are shared with TRBD1. CDR3 size: 13 residues. Germline V gives CDR1 MNHEY, CDR2 SMNVEV (reference sequence). The trim removed 0 bases at V and 14 bases at J, leaving 6 bases unmatched.

Only a few counts were recorded for this clone. V is TRBV6-1 and J is TRBJ2-3; TRBD2 might be the D (5 bases). This CDR3 has 15 amino acids. The germline gives CDR1 MNHNS, CDR2 SASEGT. The V end lost 7 bases, the J end lost 3 bases, and 17 bases lay between the germline ends. CDR3 sequence: CASTPGSRETDTQYF. CDR3 DNA: TGTGCCAGCACCCCTGGGTCGAGGGAAACAGATACGCAGTATTTT.

V gene TRBV4-1 combines with J gene TRBJ2-7; D may match TRBD1 or TRBD2 (5 bases each). The CDR3 has 19 residues. V lost 1 base, J lost 4 bases, and 26 bases lay in between. CDR1 and CDR2 from the germline V gene are MGHRA and YSYEKL. In DNA, the CDR3 is TGCGCCAGCAGCCAAGCCGGACCGGGGACGCGAATACAGCAATACGAGCAGTACTTC. It specifies CASSQAGPGTRIQQYEQYF.

This rearrangement joins TRBV6-1 to TRBJ2-1; D is perhaps TRBD1 or TRBD2 (5 bases each). V was pared by 7 bases and J by 10 bases, with 20 bases between. The CDR3 runs to 14 residues. Per germline, CDR1 MNHNS and CDR2 SASEGT. This CDR3 is CASNQGETRGEQFF. DNA for the CDR3: TGTGCCAGCAATCAGGGCGAGACCCGCGGGGAGCAGTTCTTC.

The CDR3 loop is CASSLGGLGTEAFF. CDR3 nucleotide sequence: TGTGCCAGCAGCTTAGGCGGGTTAGGCACTGAAGCTTTCTTT. This rearrangement joins TRBV11-2 to TRBJ1-1, with D hard to call. The CDR3 is 14 amino acids. V was trimmed by 1 base and J by 4 bases, leaving 10 bases between them. CDR1 is SGHAT and CDR2 is FQNNGV in the germline V gene.

V and J are TRBV19 and TRBJ2-6; the D gene is possibly TRBD2 (5 bases). Germline V lookup: CDR1 LNHDA, CDR2 SQIVND (reference sequence). Trimming pared 1 base from V and 2 bases from J, leaving 6 bases between. The CDR3 has 15 residues. DNA for the CDR3: TGTGCCAGTAGTATAGGAGGGACTGGGGCCAACGTCCTGACTTTC. Translating gives CASSIGGTGANVLTF.

This clone has more than one count but fewer than ten. The V call is TRBV7-2, the J call TRBJ1-3; D unclear. Germline V gives CDR1 SGHTA, CDR2 FQGNSA. Trimming cost V 1 base and J 9 bases, with 10 bases left between them. This CDR3 is built from 13 residues. This CDR3 reads CASSLGGFSTIYF. The DNA for the CDR3 is TGTGCCAGCAGCTTAGGAGGATTCAGCACCATATATTTT.

The genes are TRBV5-1 and TRBJ2-7, with unresolved D. The germline V and J ends were trimmed by 0 bases and 0 bases, with 13 bases remaining between them. The CDR3 has 16 amino acids. The germline gives CDR1 SGHRS, CDR2 YFSETQ. CDR3 loop: CASSLAPRLDSYEQYF. As DNA, the CDR3 is TGCGCCAGCAGCTTGGCCCCACGGCTAGACTCCTACGAGCAGTACTTC.

The chain recombines TRBV11-2 with TRBJ1-1, with D uncertain. Trimming removed 1 base at V and 4 bases at J, with 7 bases between. The V gene's germline CDR1 is SGHAT and CDR2 FQNNGV. There are 13 residues in the CDR3. CDR3 DNA: TGTGCCAGCAGCTTAGTCATGTCCACTGAAGCTTTCTTT. Translation: CASSLVMSTEAFF.

The chain links TRBV6-5 to TRBJ1-1; no clear D. Germline CDR1 is MNHEY and CDR2 is SVGAGI. There are 13 residues in the CDR3. The V gene lost 1 base and the J gene lost 1 base, with 4 bases spanning the gap. The DNA for the CDR3 is TGTGCCAGCAGTTACTGGGGGAACACTGAAGCTTTCTTT. Residues: CASSYWGNTEAFF.